The clone carrying this TCR beta chain showed up just a few times. The CDR3 loop spans 14 amino acids. From germline, CDR1 is MDHEN and CDR2 SYDVKM. V shed 3 bases and J 8 bases; nucleotides not matched to a gene: 4. TCRdb reprocessed the RT-PCR reads with MiXCR, giving one entry per CDR3 protein. The sample lists 9,000 to 10,000 distinct CDR3 sequences; 5.9% were seen once. The data were obtained in a study of patients and donors after allogeneic stem cell transplantation. The sample taken for sequencing was blood, either unsorted or a sorted T cell fraction (not recorded which). The source of this sequence is a human donor who was either an allogeneic HSCT recipient or a stem cell or donor lymphocyte infusion donor (not recorded which). It is not recorded whose cells these are; they may come from a transplant donor. The gene calls are TRBV28 and TRBJ2-1; 10 bases are shared with TRBD1. Here the CDR3 reads CASSFRTGGHEQFF. As DNA, the CDR3 is TGTGCCAGCAGTTTTCGGACAGGGGGTCATGAGCAGTTCTTC.